Below, 27 T cell receptor beta chains from the same sample are listed, as sequenced in a study of T cells in women clearing cervical HPV infection. The repertoire was sequenced with immunoSEQ multiplex PCR; TCRdb's copy has only in-frame clones and lacks some. This listing includes 25,000 to 35,000 clones. Sequencing was performed on blood buffy coat. These TCRs come from a woman between 18 and 69 years old with a cervical HPV16 infection that either progressed to CIN3+ or cleared (not recorded which).

As for this clone: The read is 3 residues too short to cover the CDR3 end, so that end is filled in from the germline J gene. The rearrangement uses TRBV7-2 and TRBJ1-2; unclear D gene. Germline V gives CDR1 SGHTA, CDR2 FQGNSA. The CDR3 contains 15 residues. The CDR3 bases that were read are TGTGCCAGCAGCAACGGACTAGCTTTCTACAATGAC. Its protein is CASSNGLAFYND. The whole CDR3 protein reads CASSNGLAFYNDYTF.

Turning to this clone: The CDR3 goes on 3 residues after the read ends, and that part is filled in from the germline J gene. The gene calls are TRBV20-1 and TRBJ2-1, with D possibly matching TRBD1 (5 bases). CDR3 size: 13 residues. V lost 3 bases and J lost 6, with 12 bases in between. From germline, CDR1 is DFQATT and CDR2 SNEGSKA (reference sequence). Incomplete CDR3 DNA: TGCAGTGCTAGCAGGGTATTGATCAATGAG. Amino acid sequence: CSASRVLINE. The whole CDR3 protein is CSASRVLINEQFF.

Notes on this clone: From the germline J gene comes the end of the CDR3, since the read stops 3 residues before it. The rearrangement links TRBV20-1 to TRBJ2-7, with D unclear. V was cut by 3 bases and J by 1 base, with 4 bases left in between. This CDR3 region has 11 residues. CDR1 is DFQATT, CDR2 SNEGSKA, per germline (reference sequence). The sequenced CDR3 bases are TGCAGTGCTAGCGGTTCCTACGAG. Translated: CSASGSYE. The whole CDR3 reads CSASGSYEQYF.

On this clone itself: The read comes to an end 3 residues before the CDR3 does, leaving the germline J gene to fill in the end. The chain is built from TRBV10-3 and TRBJ1-5; D remains ambiguous. V lost 5 bases and J lost 0, with 5 bases in between. CDR3 length equals 13 residues. Germline lookup yields CDR1 ENHRY and CDR2 SYGVKD. CDR3 loop: CAISSGSNQPQHF. The CDR3 DNA, read in part, is TGTGCCATCAGTTCCGGTAGCAATCAGCCC.

Details on this clone: The read stops 3 residues short of the end of the CDR3; the missing end is completed from the germline J gene. This rearrangement joins TRBV5-1 to TRBJ2-3; D may correspond to TRBD1 or TRBD2 (5 bases each). This CDR3 is 13 amino acids long. CDR1 and CDR2 from the germline V gene are SGHRS and YFSETQ. Here the CDR3 reads CASSRPGSETQYF. The part of the CDR3 DNA that was read is TGCGCCAGCAGCCGGCCAGGGAGCGAGACG.

Worth noting for this clone: The read finishes 3 residues shy of the CDR3 end, and the germline J gene is used to complete it. The rearrangement uses TRBV7-6 and TRBJ1-2; no reliable D call. The CDR3 has 16 amino acids. CDR1 SGHVS and CDR2 FNYEAQ come from the germline V gene. The CDR3 bases that were read are TGTGCCAGCAGCTTGGGTGCGGGAGCTAGGTCCTACGAC. Encoded protein: CASSLGAGARSYD. The entire CDR3 reads CASSLGAGARSYDYTF.

Of note for this clone: The read ends 3 residues before the CDR3 terminus; that terminus is restored from the germline J gene. The rearrangement joins TRBV30 to TRBJ2-7, with 9 bases fitting TRBD1. V lost 0 bases and J lost 5; bases outside the gene matches: 8. This CDR3 comprises 15 residues. From germline, CDR1 is GTSNPN and CDR2 SVGIG (reference sequence). The DNA read from the CDR3 is TGTGCCTGGAGTGTACGGACAGGGGTAGTCAACGAG. Its protein is CAWSVRTGVVNE. In full, the CDR3 reads CAWSVRTGVVNEQYF.

Worth noting for this clone: Read coverage stops 3 residues before the CDR3 terminus; the germline J gene supplies the remainder. V usage is TRBV7-8 and J usage is TRBJ1-5; 7 bases match TRBD1. The CDR3 extends over 15 amino acids. Losses at the gene ends were 5 bases for V and 5 bases for J; bases not matched to a gene: 9. Germline lookup yields CDR1 SGHVS and CDR2 FQNEAQ. The part of the CDR3 DNA that was read is TGTGCCAGCAGCCCCCGGGACAGCACCTATCAGCCC. It yields the protein CASSPRDSTYQP. The CDR3, in full, reads CASSPRDSTYQPQHF.

Regarding this clone: The read ends 3 residues early relative to the CDR3; the germline J gene fills the gap. V and J are TRBV10-3 and TRBJ2-3; the D is unclear. Per the germline V gene, CDR1 is ENHRY and CDR2 is SYGVKD. Trimming pared 4 bases from V and 1 base from J, leaving 9 bases between. The CDR3 length is 14 residues. CDR3 DNA, as far as it was read: TGTGCCATCAGTGTTGGCGGCGGCACAGATACG. Its protein is CAISVGGGTDT. In full, the CDR3 reads CAISVGGGTDTQYF.

About this clone itself: The CDR3 end falls 3 residues outside the read, so it is completed with the germline J gene. The rearrangement links TRBV2 to TRBJ1-1; tentatively, D is TRBD1 (6 bases). Germline CDR1 is SNHLY and CDR2 is FYNNEI. This CDR3 region has 13 residues. The V end was cut by 7 bases, the J end by 4 bases, with 13 bases between. The CDR3 bases that were read are TGTGCCAGCAATCCTACAGGGACCACTGAA. This sequence encodes CASNPTGTTE. The complete CDR3 protein is CASNPTGTTEAFF.

On this clone itself: The CDR3 end falls 3 residues outside the read, so it is completed with the germline J gene. This chain uses TRBV13 with TRBJ2-2; 7 bases fit TRBD2. There are 13 residues in the CDR3. The germline V gene has CDR1 PRHDT and CDR2 FYEKMQ (reference sequence). The V and J ends lost 4 bases and 7 bases, in that order; junction bases with no gene match: 3. CDR3 bases read: TGTGCCAGCAGCTGGGGAGGGGACGGGGAG. Translation gives CASSWGGDGE. The full CDR3 reads CASSWGGDGELFF.

Points on this clone: Read sequence stops 3 residues before the CDR3 end, and the germline J gene provides the missing end. V and J are TRBV19 and TRBJ2-1, with D unresolved. The V gene's germline CDR1 is LNHDA and CDR2 SQIVND (reference sequence). This CDR3 has 16 residues. Trimming shortened V by 5 bases and J by 0 bases, and 14 bases separated the two germline ends. The sequenced part of the CDR3 DNA is TGTGCCAGTAGTGTTTCTTGGTTTAGCTCCTACAATGAG. Protein: CASSVSWFSSYNE. The full CDR3 sequence reads CASSVSWFSSYNEQFF.

As for this clone: The CDR3 end is not reached by the read, which stops 3 residues before it; the germline J gene fills it in. The V call is TRBV19, the J call TRBJ2-7, with D possibly TRBD1 on 6 matching bases. Trimming removed 5 bases from V and 6 bases from J, with 23 bases in between. Germline assignment: CDR1 LNHDA and CDR2 SQIVND (reference sequence). The CDR3 spans 16 residues. The covered CDR3 bases are TGTGCCAGTAGTGGGGGCCTCCTAGGAGGCAGCGGCGAG. Its translation is CASSGGLLGGSGE. The full CDR3 is CASSGGLLGGSGEQYF.

Concerning this clone itself: The read halts 3 residues ahead of the CDR3 end, with the missing end drawn from the germline J gene. The V and J genes are TRBV20-1 and TRBJ2-3; D may be TRBD2 (5 bases). Germline V gene lookup returns CDR1 DFQATT and CDR2 SNEGSKA (reference sequence). This CDR3 spans 14 amino acids. This CDR3 reads CSAKSDYSQETQYF. The DNA read from the CDR3 is TGCAGTGCCAAGAGTGACTACTCCCAAGAGACG.

About this clone itself: The CDR3 end is not reached by the read, which stops 3 residues before it; the germline J gene fills it in. V is TRBV20-1 and J is TRBJ2-5; TRBD2 matches 14 bases. V trimming: 3 bases; J trimming: 5 bases; junction bases outside the gene matches: 5. The CDR3 is 15 residues long. Germline CDR1 and CDR2: DFQATT and SNEGSKA (reference sequence). The CDR3 protein is CSARTSGGAWETQYF. The part of the CDR3 DNA that was read is TGCAGTGCTAGGACTAGCGGGGGGGCCTGGGAGACC.

CDR3 bases read: TGCGCCAGCGGGGACAGGTATAGCAATCAGCCT. This codes for CASGDRYSNQP. In full, the CDR3 is CASGDRYSNQPQYF. The chain couples TRBV4-1 to TRBJ2-4; 8 bases fit TRBD1. The read finishes 3 residues shy of the CDR3 end, and the germline J gene is used to complete it. The germline V gene has CDR1 MGHRA and CDR2 YSYEKL. The CDR3 loop spans 14 amino acids.

Notes on this clone: The read terminates 3 residues before the CDR3 end, so the remaining end is supplied by the germline J gene. The genes are TRBV12-3 or TRBV12-4 and TRBJ2-1; D uncertain. Deletions cut 3 bases from V and 7 bases from J, with 16 bases between. The length of the CDR3 is 15 residues. The CDR3 protein is CASSFSRILRNEQFF. Incomplete CDR3 DNA: TGTGCCAGCAGTTTTTCCAGGATCCTAAGAAATGAG.

In regard to this clone: The read is 3 residues too short to cover the CDR3 end, so that end is filled in from the germline J gene. The chain combines TRBV7-2 with TRBJ2-5, with 7 positions matching TRBD2. J gave up 5 bases and V 0 bases, and 12 bases lay outside the gene matches. CDR1 and CDR2 from the germline V gene are SGHTA and FQGNSA. This CDR3 has 17 amino acids. CDR3 region: CASSLAPRGDLGETQYF. CDR3 bases read: TGTGCCAGCAGCTTAGCCCCTCGGGGGGACCTGGGGGAGACC.

With regard to this clone: The read terminates 3 residues before the CDR3 end, so the remaining end is supplied by the germline J gene. The chain is built from TRBV2 and TRBJ1-2; 7 bases align to TRBD1. Germline loops: CDR1 SNHLY, CDR2 FYNNEI. The CDR3 covers 14 residues. CDR3: CASSGGKGAQYYTF. The covered CDR3 bases are TGTGCCAGCAGTGGGGGGAAGGGGGCACAGTAC.

CDR3: CASSLSRVGSNSPLHF. The part of the CDR3 DNA that was read is TGCGCCAGCAGCTTGAGCAGGGTCGGAAGCAATTCACCC. This chain connects TRBV5-1 to TRBJ1-6, with D possibly TRBD1 on 5 matching bases. Read coverage stops 3 residues before the CDR3 terminus; the germline J gene supplies the remainder. This CDR3 has 16 residues. Trimming cost V 1 base and J 7 bases, with 15 bases left between them. Germline lookup yields CDR1 SGHRS and CDR2 YFSETQ.

With respect to this clone: With the read ending 3 residues before the CDR3 end, the germline J gene is used to fill in that end. The rearrangement joins TRBV19 to TRBJ2-1; 14 nucleotides agree with TRBD2. The CDR3 has 15 amino acids. Germline V gives CDR1 LNHDA, CDR2 SQIVND (reference sequence). V was pared by 6 bases and J by 6 bases, with 4 bases of the junction left unmatched. The covered CDR3 bases are TGTGCCAGTAGAAAAGGACTAGCGGGAGGCAATGAG. Translated: CASRKGLAGGNE. The full CDR3 protein reads CASRKGLAGGNEQFF. The full variable domain, rest sourced from reference TRBV19 and TRBJ2-1, is DGGITQSPKYLFRKEGQNVTLSCEQNLNHDAMYWYRQDPGQGLRLIYYSQIVNDFQKGDIAEGYSVSREKKESFPLTVTSAQKNPTAFYLCASRKGLAGGNEQFFGPGTRLTVL.

Points on this clone: The CDR3 end lies 3 residues beyond the end of the read and is filled in from the germline J gene. The chain combines TRBV7-2 with TRBJ1-2, with 8 bases matching TRBD1. The CDR3 sequence is 13 residues long. Germline lookup yields CDR1 SGHTA and CDR2 FQGNSA. The CDR3 DNA, read in part, is TGTGCCAGCAGCCAGGACAGGGAATACGAC. This encodes CASSQDREYD. The full-length CDR3 reads as CASSQDREYDYTF.

Regarding this clone: The read ends 3 residues shy of where the CDR3 ends; the end is completed using the germline J gene. This chain connects TRBV11-2 to TRBJ1-5; D perhaps matches TRBD1 (5 bases). Germline assignment: CDR1 SGHAT and CDR2 FQNNGV. V gave up 5 bases and J gave up 0 bases, with 8 bases separating them. The CDR3 loop spans 14 amino acids. The part of the CDR3 DNA that was read is TGTGCCAGCAGCGCCGACAGTAGCAATCAGCCC. It specifies CASSADSSNQP. The CDR3 in its entirety is CASSADSSNQPQHF.

This clone ranks as medium-sized in terms of frequency. Read sequence stops 3 residues before the CDR3 end, and the germline J gene provides the missing end. The chain links TRBV6-2 or TRBV6-3 to TRBJ2-1; 9 bases match TRBD1. Germline V gene lookup returns CDR1 MNHEY and CDR2 SVGEGT. CDR3 size: 15 residues. V lost 0 bases and J lost 9; bases outside the gene matches: 6. The DNA read from the CDR3 is TGTGCCAGCAGTTACTCGATACAGGGGGCGAGTGAG. It encodes CASSYSIQGASE. In full, the CDR3 is CASSYSIQGASEQFF.

In regard to this clone: The read terminates 3 residues ahead of where the CDR3 ends, so the germline J gene completes it. This chain links TRBV15 with TRBJ1-5, with 10 bases fitting TRBD1. The CDR3 extends over 20 amino acids. The ends lost 5 bases at V and 2 bases at J; junction bases unmatched: 18. Germline V gene data show CDR1 as LNHNV and CDR2 as YYDKDF (reference sequence). CDR3 DNA (partial): TGTGCCACCAGCGGAAGGAGACAGGGGGCCGCTAATATGCGCAATCAGCCC. This translates into CATSGRRQGAANMRNQP. The whole CDR3 sequence is CATSGRRQGAANMRNQPQHF.

About this clone: The read ends 3 residues shy of where the CDR3 ends; the end is completed using the germline J gene. The rearrangement links TRBV2 to TRBJ1-2, with a possible D match to TRBD1 (6 bases). The germline CDR1 and CDR2 sequences are SNHLY and FYNNEI. The V and J ends lost 0 bases and 4 bases respectively, with 6 bases between them. The CDR3 extends over 13 amino acids. The part of the CDR3 DNA that was read is TGTGCCAGCAGTGAAGCGGGGGCCTATGGC. Translation gives CASSEAGAYG. The full CDR3 is CASSEAGAYGYTF.

Concerning this clone: The sequence runs out 3 residues before the end of the CDR3; the remainder is reconstructed from the germline J gene. The chain combines TRBV11-3 with TRBJ2-3; unclear D gene. This CDR3 region has 15 residues. CDR1 is SGHNT and CDR2 is YENEEA in the germline V gene. Trimming removed 0 bases from V and 0 bases from J, with 7 bases in between. The CDR3 here is CASSLDGGSTDTQYF. The part of the CDR3 DNA that was read is TGTGCCAGCAGCTTAGACGGCGGAAGCACAGATACG.